The following is a T cell receptor beta chain sequence with its context. The data belong to a study of CD8+ T cells in alopecia areata. Extracted RNA was reverse transcribed into cDNA, the sequencing template. TCRdb's table, derived via immunoSEQ multiplex PCR, lists solely in-frame clones and lacks some. The repertoire has 90,000 to 130,000 clones, 58% of them found once; the top ten carry 20% to 30%. The V end lost 6 bases, the J end lost 0 bases, and 13 bases lay between the germline ends. The CDR3 is made up of 15 amino acids. Looked up from germline, CDR1 is MDHEN and CDR2 is SYDVKM. The chain carries TRBV28 and TRBJ2-3, with a weak D call TRBD2 (6 bases). The sequence came from a human donor with alopecia areata. The sequenced sample was NKG2D-low CD8+ T cells sorted from blood. In DNA form, the CDR3 reads TGTGCCAGCAGCCTTACTAGCCTTAGCACAGATACGCAGTATTTT. Its protein product is CASSLTSLSTDTQYF.